A selection of T cell receptor beta chains follows, all from one sample in a study of post-analysis software for immune sequencing data. Each CDR3 protein gets one entry after TCRdb re-called the PCR reads with MiXCR. The sample has 820,000 or so distinct CDR3 sequences; about 57% are singletons. The sample consisted of blood. These receptors were obtained from a girl aged 10 to 17 with multiple sclerosis. CDR3s include the opening cysteine and the closing phenylalanine or tryptophan. The D gene is left open where the match is weak. Clone size is not always given. Where it is, it says once, few, many or a class for expanded clones.

DNA: TGTGCCAGCAGCGTAGGCGGGGGGCGCTCCTACGAGCAGTACTTC
CDR3: CASSVGGGRSYEQYF
V: TRBV9
J: TRBJ2-7
size: few
D: TRBD2

DNA: TGTGCCAGCAGCTTGTCGGTTCCGGGCTACACCTTC
CDR3: CASSLSVPGYTF
V: TRBV5-5
J: TRBJ1-2
size: NA
D: NA

DNA: TGCGCCAGCAGCTTGTACCAGGGAAATGAGCAGTTCTTC
CDR3: CASSLYQGNEQFF
V: TRBV5-1
J: TRBJ2-1
size: once
D: NA

DNA: TGTGCCAGCAGTTACTCGAGGGAGACCCAGTACTTC
CDR3: CASSYSRETQYF
V: TRBV6-5
J: TRBJ2-5
size: many
D: NA

DNA: TGTGCCAGCAGCTTATATTCCCCCCGAGGACAAGATACGCAGTATTTT
CDR3: CASSLYSPRGQDTQYF
V: TRBV7-9
J: TRBJ2-3
size: NA
D: NA

DNA: TGCAGTGCTAGTTCCCCCTTACCAGGGGAGCTGTACTTC
CDR3: CSASSPLPGELYF
V: TRBV20-1
J: TRBJ2-7
size: few
D: NA

DNA: TGTGCCAGCTCCCTCACCGGGGAGACCCAGTACTTC
CDR3: CASSLTGETQYF
V: TRBV12-3/TRBV12-4
J: TRBJ2-5
size: NA
D: NA

DNA: TGTGCCAGCAGTCTTAGCGGGAGGGTTGAGCAGTTCTTC
CDR3: CASSLSGRVEQFF
V: TRBV27
J: TRBJ2-1
size: few
D: TRBD2

DNA: TGCAGCGTTAATCGGGGGAGCAATCAGCCCCAGCATTTT
CDR3: CSVNRGSNQPQHF
V: TRBV29-1
J: TRBJ1-5
size: NA
D: NA

DNA: TGTGCCAGCAGCCCCGTGGTGTTCGGTAGCACCTACTACGAGCAGTACTTC
CDR3: CASSPVVFGSTYYEQYF
V: TRBV7-2
J: TRBJ2-7
size: NA
D: NA

DNA: TGTGCCAGCAGCTTAGGTATAGCGGGACTAATCCAAGAGACCCAGTACTTC
CDR3: CASSLGIAGLIQETQYF
V: TRBV7-2
J: TRBJ2-5
size: NA
D: TRBD2

DNA: TGTGCCAGCAGTTATCAGGCCTCCTCTGGGGCCAACGTCCTGACTTTC
CDR3: CASSYQASSGANVLTF
V: TRBV12-3/TRBV12-4
J: TRBJ2-6
size: NA
D: NA

DNA: TGCGCCAGCAGTGAGCCGGGACGGGAGAACGAGCAGTACTTC
CDR3: CASSEPGRENEQYF
V: TRBV10-1
J: TRBJ2-7
size: NA
D: NA

DNA: TGTGCCAGCAAGGTTTCGGGACAGGGGTTGAATGAGCAGTTCTTC
CDR3: CASKVSGQGLNEQFF
V: TRBV2
J: TRBJ2-1
size: NA
D: TRBD1

DNA: TGTGCCAGCAGCGTAGACCCAGGGACAGTTCACAATGAGCAGTTCTTC
CDR3: CASSVDPGTVHNEQFF
V: TRBV9
J: TRBJ2-1
size: NA
D: TRBD1

DNA: TGTGCCAGCAGCGCATCCGACAGGGTCTTTGGCTACACCTTC
CDR3: CASSASDRVFGYTF
V: TRBV3-1
J: TRBJ1-2
size: NA
D: TRBD1

DNA: TGTGCCAGCAGTGATCACAGCTACGAGCAGTACTTC
CDR3: CASSDHSYEQYF
V: TRBV2
J: TRBJ2-7
size: NA
D: NA

DNA: TGCAGTGCTAGCCCTCTAGGCACGGCGGGACCAGATACGCAGTATTTT
CDR3: CSASPLGTAGPDTQYF
V: TRBV20-1
J: TRBJ2-3
size: NA
D: NA

DNA: TGTGCCGGGCGACAGGGGAGTTATGAAAAACTGTTTTTT
CDR3: CAGRQGSYEKLFF
V: TRBV6-1
J: TRBJ1-4
size: NA
D: TRBD1

DNA: TGCAGTGCCCCGGTCAGCGGGAGCGGCGAGACCCAGTACTTC
CDR3: CSAPVSGSGETQYF
V: TRBV20-1
J: TRBJ2-5
size: few
D: TRBD2

DNA: TGCAGTGCTAGAGTGCAGGGGGGAGCCAAAAACATTCAGTACTTC
CDR3: CSARVQGGAKNIQYF
V: TRBV20-1
J: TRBJ2-4
size: NA
D: NA

DNA: TGCAGCCCGACCCGACAGGGGAACACTGAAGCTTTCTTT
CDR3: CSPTRQGNTEAFF
V: TRBV29-1
J: TRBJ1-1
size: NA
D: TRBD1

DNA: TGTGCCAGCAGTTTATATGGAAACACTGAAGCTTTCTTT
CDR3: CASSLYGNTEAFF
V: TRBV12-3/TRBV12-4
J: TRBJ1-1
size: few
D: NA

DNA: TGCAGTGCTAGTGCAGATATAAGGGAGACCCAGTACTTC
CDR3: CSASADIRETQYF
V: TRBV20-1
J: TRBJ2-5
size: NA
D: NA

DNA: TGTGCCAGCAGCTTACACAGGGGGCTTGACTATGGCTACACCTTC
CDR3: CASSLHRGLDYGYTF
V: TRBV7-8
J: TRBJ1-2
size: few
D: TRBD1

DNA: TGTGCCAGCAGCTTAGCCGCAGGGGGCTACGAGCAGTACTTC
CDR3: CASSLAAGGYEQYF
V: TRBV7-8
J: TRBJ2-7
size: NA
D: TRBD1

DNA: TGTGCCAGCAGCCGTGGAGAGATGGATACGCAGTATTTT
CDR3: CASSRGEMDTQYF
V: TRBV7-9
J: TRBJ2-3
size: few
D: NA

DNA: TGTGCCGGGCTAAATGAGCAGTTCTTC
CDR3: CAGLNEQFF
V: TRBV2
J: TRBJ2-1
size: NA
D: NA

DNA: TGCACCAGCAGCTTGGGGGCCAGAAAAGGGGAGACCCAGTACTTC
CDR3: CTSSLGARKGETQYF
V: TRBV5-1
J: TRBJ2-5
size: NA
D: NA